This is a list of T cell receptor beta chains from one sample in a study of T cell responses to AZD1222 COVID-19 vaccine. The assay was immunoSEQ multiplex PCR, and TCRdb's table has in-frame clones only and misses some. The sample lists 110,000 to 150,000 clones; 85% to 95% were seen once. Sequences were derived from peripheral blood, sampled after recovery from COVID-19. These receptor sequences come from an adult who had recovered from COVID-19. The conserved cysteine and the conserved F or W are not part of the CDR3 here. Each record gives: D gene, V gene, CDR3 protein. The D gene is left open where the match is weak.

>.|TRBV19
ASSLRLGDEQF
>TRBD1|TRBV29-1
SVGTDLYEQY
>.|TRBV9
ASSVGHSGNTIY
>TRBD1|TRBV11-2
ASSLGQGLTEAF
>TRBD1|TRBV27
ASSPGTGVDNEQF
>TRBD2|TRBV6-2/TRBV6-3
ASSYASGTSGRAIYTQY
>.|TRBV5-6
ASSLRGREVVETQY
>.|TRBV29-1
SGWVNTEAF
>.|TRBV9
ASSVVPGHGYT
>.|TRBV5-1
ASRLGDQNTEAF
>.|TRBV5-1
ASSLDRSNTEAF
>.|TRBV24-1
ATSDMGHISANTGELF
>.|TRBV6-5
ASSLASNTGELF
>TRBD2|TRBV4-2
ASSQIAGSYNEQF
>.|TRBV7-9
ASSLGRISGNTIY
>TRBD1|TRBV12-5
ASGLGGTGNNEQF
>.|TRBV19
ASSIPRGPAEAF
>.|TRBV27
ASSLGEYNEQF
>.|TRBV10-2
ASSERLPQNTEAF
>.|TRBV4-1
ASSQVLGSTDTQY
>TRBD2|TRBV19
ASSPQLGREAFEQF
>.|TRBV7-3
ASSTSTGSTEAF
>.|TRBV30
AWSVNTEAF
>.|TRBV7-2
ASSPSGLGYGYT
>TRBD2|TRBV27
ASQFTPSGSRDEQF
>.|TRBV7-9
ASSFGSGAKNIQY
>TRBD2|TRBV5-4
ASSSPGTRETQY
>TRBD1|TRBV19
ASSSPPGTGGRNNEQF
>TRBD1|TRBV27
ASSPGQGVFNEKLF
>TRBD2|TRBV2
ASSATSGRGNEQY
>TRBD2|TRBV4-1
ASSQVGGSYEQY